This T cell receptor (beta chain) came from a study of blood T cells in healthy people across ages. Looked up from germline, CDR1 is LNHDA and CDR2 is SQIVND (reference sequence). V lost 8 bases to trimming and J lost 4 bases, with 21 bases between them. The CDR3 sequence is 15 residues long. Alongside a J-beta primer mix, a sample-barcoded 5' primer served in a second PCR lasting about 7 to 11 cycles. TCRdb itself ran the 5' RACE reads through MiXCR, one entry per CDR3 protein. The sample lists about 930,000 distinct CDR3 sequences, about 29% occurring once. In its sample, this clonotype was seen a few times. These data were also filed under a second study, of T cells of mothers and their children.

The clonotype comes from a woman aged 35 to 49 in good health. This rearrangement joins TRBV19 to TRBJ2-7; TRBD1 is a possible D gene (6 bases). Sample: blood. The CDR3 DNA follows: TGTGCCAGTTCATCCGGGACATTAATGGGTTACGAGCAGTACTTC. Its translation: CASSSGTLMGYEQYF. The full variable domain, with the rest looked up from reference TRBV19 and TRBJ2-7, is DGGITQSPKYLFRKEGQNVTLSCEQNLNHDAMYWYRQDPGQGLRLIYYSQIVNDFQKGDIAEGYSVSREKKESFPLTVTSAQKNPTAFYLCASSSGTLMGYEQYFGPGTRLTVT.